This entry describes one T cell receptor beta chain. The record originates from a study of CD8+CD57+ T cells in acquired aplastic anemia. The CDR3 extends over 16 amino acids. CDR1 and CDR2 from the germline V gene are LGHNA and YSLEER. V was shortened by 4 bases and J by 0 bases, with 16 bases between the two germline ends. TCR beta VDJ combinations and CDR3 sequences were profiled from genomic DNA. In TCRdb, the reads were re-called with MiXCR into one record per CDR3 protein. The sample records about 270,000 distinct CDR3 sequences, about 56% being singletons. The clonotype originates from a human donor with severe aplastic anemia or a healthy control (not recorded which). The sequenced sample was sorted CD4+, CD8+, or CD8+CD57+ T cells (not recorded which) from PBMCs. The J gene is TRBJ2-7, the V gene TRBV4-3, with D perhaps being TRBD1 or TRBD2 (6 bases each). CDR3 in amino acids: CASSLGGGVVSYEQYF. The CDR3, as DNA: TGCGCCAGCAGCCTGGGGGGCGGCGTGGTCTCCTACGAGCAGTACTTC.